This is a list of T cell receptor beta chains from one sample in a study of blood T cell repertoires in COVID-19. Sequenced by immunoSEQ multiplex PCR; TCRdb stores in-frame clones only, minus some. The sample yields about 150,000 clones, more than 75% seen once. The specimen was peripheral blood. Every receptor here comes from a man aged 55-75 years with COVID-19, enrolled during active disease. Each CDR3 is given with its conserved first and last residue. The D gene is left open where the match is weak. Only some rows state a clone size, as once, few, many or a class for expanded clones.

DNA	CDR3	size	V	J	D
TGTGCCAGCAGTTTATCGGGCAGGGGGAACTATGGCTACACCTTC	CASSLSGRGNYGYTF	.	TRBV28	TRBJ1-2	TRBD1
TGTGCCAGCAGCTTAGGGGACAGGGTTGTCGGGGAGCTGTTTTTT	CASSLGDRVVGELFF	.	TRBV7-2	TRBJ2-2	TRBD1
TGTGCCAGCAGCTCTATGTACGAGCAGTACTTC	CASSSMYEQYF	.	TRBV7-2	TRBJ2-7	.
TGTGCCAGCAGCGGTCTCCGGACAGAGTACAATGAGCAGTTCTTC	CASSGLRTEYNEQFF	.	TRBV14	TRBJ2-1	.
TGTGCCAGCAGCTTGGCGAGCGGGAGATCAGGAAACATTCAGTACTTC	CASSLASGRSGNIQYF	.	TRBV5-4	TRBJ2-4	TRBD2
TGTGCCAGCAGCCAGACAGGGATAACCACTGAAGCTTTCTTT	CASSQTGITTEAFF	.	TRBV6-6	TRBJ1-1	TRBD1
TGTGCCACCAGTGAGCCAAACAGGGGAGTCACAGATACGCAGTATTTT	CATSEPNRGVTDTQYF	.	TRBV24-1	TRBJ2-3	TRBD1
TGTGCCAGCAGCTCCCAAAGACAGGAAGCTTTCTTT	CASSSQRQEAFF	.	TRBV11-2	TRBJ1-1	.
TGCGCCAGCAGCTACCTAGCGGGGGGGCCGAACAATGAGCAGTTCTTC	CASSYLAGGPNNEQFF	.	TRBV5-1	TRBJ2-1	TRBD2
TGCGCCAGCAGCTTGCCCCTCGACGGGAGCTCCTACAATGAGCAGTTCTTC	CASSLPLDGSSYNEQFF	.	TRBV5-1	TRBJ2-1	.
TGTGCTAGTGCAGGACAAAGCTCCTACGAGCAGTACTTC	CASAGQSSYEQYF	.	TRBV12-5	TRBJ2-7	.
TGTGCCAGCAACTACGGAGGAGACTGCGAGCAGTACTTC	CASNYGGDCEQYF	.	TRBV12-3/TRBV12-4	TRBJ2-7	.
TGCGCCAGCAGCTTGGAATTTGGGCAGATCTATGGCTACACCTTC	CASSLEFGQIYGYTF	.	TRBV5-1	TRBJ1-2	.
TGTGCCAGCTCATCGACAGGAGGCTACACCTTC	CASSSTGGYTF	.	TRBV18	TRBJ1-2	.
TGCGCCAGCAGCCAAGAAAGGACTTACTACGAGCAGTACTTC	CASSQERTYYEQYF	.	TRBV4-3	TRBJ2-7	.
TGTGCCAGCAGGGCGGGAGGAGTGATGGATACGCAGTATTTT	CASRAGGVMDTQYF	.	TRBV2	TRBJ2-3	TRBD2
TGTGCCAGCAGCACAGAGGCCAGGGGTTCTGAAAAACTGTTTTTT	CASSTEARGSEKLFF	.	TRBV7-2	TRBJ1-4	.
TGTGCCAGCAGACCCAACTTAGGGGGTGGGCAGTTCTTC	CASRPNLGGGQFF	.	TRBV3-1/TRBV3-2	TRBJ2-1	.
TGTGCCACCAGCAGAGAATGGGGGACAGTATCGAACACTGAAGCTTTCTTT	CATSREWGTVSNTEAFF	.	TRBV15	TRBJ1-1	TRBD1
TGTGCCAGCAGTCTCCTAGCGGGGGGGGACTTAACGCAGTATTTT	CASSLLAGGDLTQYF	.	TRBV28	TRBJ2-3	TRBD2
TGCGCCAGCAGCTTATCGAGCGGGTCCTACAATGAGCAGTTCTTC	CASSLSSGSYNEQFF	.	TRBV5-1	TRBJ2-1	.
TGTGCCAGCAGCGCCAGACAGGGATCCTACAATGAGCAGTTCTTC	CASSARQGSYNEQFF	.	TRBV9	TRBJ2-1	TRBD1
TGTGCCAGCAGTTCTTACGGGACAGGGGTGCGGGAGACCCAGTACTTC	CASSSYGTGVRETQYF	.	TRBV6-2/TRBV6-3	TRBJ2-5	TRBD1
TGTGCCAGCAGCCCCCGCCGGGACAGAGCTAATGAAAAACTGTTTTTT	CASSPRRDRANEKLFF	.	TRBV7-6	TRBJ1-4	TRBD1
TGTGCCAGCAGCAGGGACAGACTAAATTCACCCCTCCACTTT	CASSRDRLNSPLHF	.	TRBV7-8	TRBJ1-6	TRBD1
TGTGCCAGTAGTTCTGACCGGGACAGGGGCGAGTACACCTTC	CASSSDRDRGEYTF	.	TRBV19	TRBJ1-2	TRBD1
TGTGCCAGCAGACCGACAGGGGCGAATGAGCAGTTCTTC	CASRPTGANEQFF	many	TRBV25-1	TRBJ2-1	TRBD1
TGTGCCAGCAGTCCGGGACAGGGGGGCTATGGCTACACCTTC	CASSPGQGGYGYTF	.	TRBV2	TRBJ1-2	TRBD1